This T cell receptor (beta chain) was identified during a study of T cells in Graves' hyperthyroidism and ophthalmopathy. Study-wide findings and caveats: Among thyroid clonotypes expanded above 0.001, most also appeared in blood.

The diagnostic basis comprised clinical symptoms, serum thyroxine and TRAb, thyroid ultrasound and orbital computed tomography. A remark on this clonotype: Its antigen is unknown.

This CDR3 comprises 17 residues. CDR1 and CDR2 from the germline V gene are SNHLY and FYNNEI. Trimming cost V 6 bases and J 3 bases, with 23 bases left between them. It was RNA transcripts that yielded the amplified TCR beta CDR3 regions. First-round RT-PCR targeting the TCR CDR3 was performed with the HTBI primer set. TCRdb processed the multiplex PCR reads anew with MiXCR; each CDR3 protein has one entry. Counted here are about 700,000 distinct CDR3 sequences, 45% occurring once; the ten biggest clones make up approximately 7.2%. Sample: peripheral blood or thyroid tissue (not recorded which). This chain connects TRBV2 to TRBJ1-1, with D uncertain. The clonotype was recovered from an adult man with Graves' disease, either hyperthyroidism or ophthalmopathy (not recorded which). In DNA form, the CDR3 reads TGTGCCAGCAGCCAAGGTCTTTATGGGGAGGATGACACTGAAGCTTTCTTT. Translated: CASSQGLYGEDDTEAFF. Looking up the rest from reference TRBV2 and TRBJ1-1 gives the full variable domain: EPEVTQTPSHQVTQMGQEVILRCVPISNHLYFYWYRQILGQKVEFLVSFYNNEISEKSEIFDDQFSVERPDGSNFTLKIRSTKLEDSAMYFCASSQGLYGEDDTEAFFGQGTRLTVV.